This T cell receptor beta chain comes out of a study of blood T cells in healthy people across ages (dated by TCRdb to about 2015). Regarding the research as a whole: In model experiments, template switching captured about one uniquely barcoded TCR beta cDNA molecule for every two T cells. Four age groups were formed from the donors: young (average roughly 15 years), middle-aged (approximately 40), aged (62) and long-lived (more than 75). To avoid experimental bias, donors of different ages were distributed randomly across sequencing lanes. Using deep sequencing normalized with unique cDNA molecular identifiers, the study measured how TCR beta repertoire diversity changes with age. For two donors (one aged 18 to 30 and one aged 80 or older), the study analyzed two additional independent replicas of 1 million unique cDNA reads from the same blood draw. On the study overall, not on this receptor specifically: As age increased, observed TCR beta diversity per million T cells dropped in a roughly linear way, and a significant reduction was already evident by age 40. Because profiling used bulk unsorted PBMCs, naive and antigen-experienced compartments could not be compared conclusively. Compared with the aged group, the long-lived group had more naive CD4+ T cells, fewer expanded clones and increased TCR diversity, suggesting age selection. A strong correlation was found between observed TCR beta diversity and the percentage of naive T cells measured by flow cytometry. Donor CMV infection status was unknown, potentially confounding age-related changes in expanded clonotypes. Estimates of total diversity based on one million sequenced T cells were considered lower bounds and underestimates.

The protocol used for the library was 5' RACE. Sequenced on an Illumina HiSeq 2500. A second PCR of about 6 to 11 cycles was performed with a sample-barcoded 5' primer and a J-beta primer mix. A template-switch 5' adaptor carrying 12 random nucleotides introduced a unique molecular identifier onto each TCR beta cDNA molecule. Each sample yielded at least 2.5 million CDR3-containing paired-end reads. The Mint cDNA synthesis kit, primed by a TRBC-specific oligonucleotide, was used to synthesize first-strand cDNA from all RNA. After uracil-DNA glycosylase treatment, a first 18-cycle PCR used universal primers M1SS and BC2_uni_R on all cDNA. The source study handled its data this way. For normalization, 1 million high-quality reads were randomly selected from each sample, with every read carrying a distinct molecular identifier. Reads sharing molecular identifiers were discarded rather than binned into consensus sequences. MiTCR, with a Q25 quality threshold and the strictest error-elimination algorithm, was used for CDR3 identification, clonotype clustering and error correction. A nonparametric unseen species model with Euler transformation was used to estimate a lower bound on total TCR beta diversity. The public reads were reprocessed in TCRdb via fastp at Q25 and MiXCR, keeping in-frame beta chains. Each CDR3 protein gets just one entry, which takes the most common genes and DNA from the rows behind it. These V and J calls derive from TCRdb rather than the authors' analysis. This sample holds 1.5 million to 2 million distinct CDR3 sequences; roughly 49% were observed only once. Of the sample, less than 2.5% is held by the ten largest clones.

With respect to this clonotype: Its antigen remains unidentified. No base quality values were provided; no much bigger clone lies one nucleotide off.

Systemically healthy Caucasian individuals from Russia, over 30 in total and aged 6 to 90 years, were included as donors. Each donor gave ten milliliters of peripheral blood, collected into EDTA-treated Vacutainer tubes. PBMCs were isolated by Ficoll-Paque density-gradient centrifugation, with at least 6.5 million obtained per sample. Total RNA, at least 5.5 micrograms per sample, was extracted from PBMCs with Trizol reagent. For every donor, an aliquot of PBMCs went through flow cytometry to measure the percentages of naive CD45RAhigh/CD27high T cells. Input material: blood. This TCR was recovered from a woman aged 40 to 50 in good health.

The CDR3 loop reads CASRGLDWTQYF. The sequence in DNA is TGTGCCAGCAGGGGACTGGATTGGACCCAGTACTTC. The chain is encoded by TRBV12-3 or TRBV12-4 joined to TRBJ2-5; matching of 6 bases hints at TRBD2 as the D gene. V is shortened by 6 bases, J by 7 bases, and the region joining them spans 12 bases. Counted from cysteine to phenylalanine, this CDR3 has 12 amino acids. The read is trimmed to its CDR3 DNA, 36 bases read in frame from base 1.